What follows are 26 T cell receptor beta chains derived from one specimen sequenced in a study of blood T cell repertoires in COVID-19 (TCRdb year 2020). Library preparation was by the immunoSEQ multiplex PCR assay. TCRdb retrieved this table from immuneACCESS and kept in-frame rearrangements only. Not all clones are present; in checked studies, unresolved V genes account for under half, and no reason is known for the remainder. This sample lists 200,000 or so clones; just under 85% were detected once. 6.5% to 8.5% of the sample is held by the ten biggest clonotypes. Material: peripheral blood. Receptors were obtained from a human donor with acute or convalescent COVID-19. The donor label of this sample is uncertain.

The chain has TRBV7-3 and TRBJ2-1, with TRBD2 matching 8 bases. The germline CDR1 and CDR2 sequences are SGHTA and FQGTGA. With 5 bases clipped from V and 10 bases from J, the junction kept 13 bases outside the gene matches. The length of the CDR3 is 15 residues. The CDR3 DNA follows: TGTGCCAGCAGCGCCACAGGGACTAGTTTTGGCGAGCAGTTCTTC. Translation gives CASSATGTSFGEQFF.

This rearrangement joins TRBV10-3 to TRBJ1-2; 8 nucleotides agree with TRBD1. The length of the CDR3 is 14 residues. The trim removed 6 bases at V and 0 bases at J, leaving 3 bases unmatched. Per the germline V gene, CDR1 is ENHRY and CDR2 is SYGVKD. DNA for the CDR3: TGTGCCATCAGGGGGACAGGCGCTAACTATGGCTACACCTTC. Protein: CAIRGTGANYGYTF.

The J gene is TRBJ2-1, the V gene TRBV10-3, with 14 bases lining up with TRBD2. V lost 10 bases to trimming and J lost 7 bases; unmatched junction nucleotides: 18. Germline V CDR1 and CDR2: ENHRY, SYGVKD. CDR3 size: 18 residues. Here the CDR3 reads CATGQAVAGTSGRNEQFF. The CDR3 bases are TGTGCCACCGGACAGGCCGTCGCCGGGACTAGCGGGAGAAATGAGCAGTTCTTC.

V is TRBV6-2 or TRBV6-3 and J is TRBJ2-7, with D perhaps TRBD2 (7 bases). This CDR3 is 17 amino acids long. V was trimmed by 0 bases and J by 7 bases, leaving 22 bases between them. CDR1 is MNHEY, CDR2 SVGEGT, per germline. The CDR3 sequence is CASSYSSLAALRGEQYF. The DNA of the CDR3 is TGTGCCAGCAGTTACTCGAGCCTAGCGGCCTTGAGGGGGGAGCAGTACTTC.

J is TRBJ1-3 and V is TRBV24-1; 12 nucleotides line up with TRBD1. The J segment lost 8 bases and the V segment lost 12 bases, leaving 4 bases of the junction unmatched. CDR1 KGHDR and CDR2 SFDVKD come from the germline V gene. The CDR3 length is 12 residues. CDR3 in amino acids: CAAGTGGHTIYF. DNA of the CDR3: TGTGCCGCCGGGACAGGGGGCCACACCATATATTTT.

This rearrangement joins TRBV7-2 to TRBJ2-7; the match to TRBD2 covers 8 bases. The CDR3 runs 15 residues. Germline assignment: CDR1 SGHTA and CDR2 FQGNSA. The trim removed 4 bases at V and 3 bases at J, leaving 8 bases unmatched. DNA of the CDR3: TGTGCCAGCAGCTCCTCTAGCGGGTTAGTCTACGAGCAGTACTTC. Translating gives CASSSSSGLVYEQYF.

The rearrangement links TRBV18 to TRBJ2-1; a possible D gene is TRBD2 (6 bases). V shed 3 bases and J shed 6 bases, with 12 bases lying between them. Germline CDR1 reads KGHSH; CDR2 reads LQKENI. CDR3 size: 14 residues. CDR3 sequence reads: CASSPLAVSNEQFF. CDR3 bases: TGTGCCAGCTCACCCTTAGCGGTTAGCAATGAGCAGTTCTTC.

Remarks on this clone: The junction does not match germline at one end; this may be a read error. The chain recombines TRBV15 with TRBJ2-2, with D perhaps matching TRBD2 (6 bases). CDR3 length: 13 residues. The germline CDR1 and CDR2 sequences are LNHNV and YYDKDF (reference sequence). The CDR3 protein is CATSRVVGGELFF. The CDR3, as DNA: TGTGCCACCAGCAGAGTGGTGGGCGGGGAACTGTTTTTT.

The chain links TRBV15 to TRBJ1-6, with D perhaps matching TRBD1 (5 bases). V was trimmed by 0 bases and J by 0 bases, leaving 9 bases between them. The CDR3 is 17 residues long. The germline gives CDR1 LNHNV, CDR2 YYDKDF (reference sequence). The CDR3 sequence: CATSRDYRSSYNSPLHF. In DNA form, the CDR3 reads TGTGCCACCAGCAGAGATTACAGGAGCTCCTATAATTCACCCCTCCACTTT.

For this clone: Other DNA sequences in this sample translate to the same CDR3. J is TRBJ2-2 and V is TRBV5-1; 10 bases are shared with TRBD2. Germline trimming cut 0 bases from V and 5 bases from J; bases unmatched to any gene: 4. Germline V lookup: CDR1 SGHRS, CDR2 YFSETQ. CDR3 length: 16 residues. In DNA form, the CDR3 reads TGCGCCAGCAGCTTGGTAGTAGCGGGAGGTACCGGGGAGCTGTTTTTT. It is translated as CASSLVVAGGTGELFF.

CDR3 DNA: TGTGCCAGCAGCTCGAACAGCTACGAGCAGTACTTC. It translates to CASSSNSYEQYF. The chain couples TRBV3-1 (or the pseudogene TRBV3-2) to TRBJ2-7; no clear D gene. Trimming cost V 5 bases and J 3 bases, with 8 bases left between them. CDR3 size: 12 residues. Germline V lookup: CDR1 LGHDT, CDR2 YNNKEL (reference sequence).

The gene calls are TRBV29-1 and TRBJ2-1; TRBD1 is a possible D gene (6 bases). In germline, CDR1 is SQVTM, CDR2 ANQGSEA. Trimming removed 0 bases at V and 5 bases at J, with 14 bases between. The CDR3 has 15 amino acids. CDR3 nucleotide sequence: TGCAGCGTTGAAGATCCTACAGGGATAAACAATGAGCAGTTCTTC. This encodes CSVEDPTGINNEQFF.

The table lists this clone with a few counts. The chain recombines TRBV29-1 with TRBJ2-3; D is undetermined. V lost 1 base to trimming and J lost 0 bases, with 11 bases between them. This CDR3 is built from 15 residues. Per the germline V gene, CDR1 is SQVTM and CDR2 is ANQGSEA. CDR3 protein: CSVEGTVSSTDTQYF. The CDR3 DNA sequence: TGCAGCGTTGAAGGCACAGTCTCTAGCACAGATACGCAGTATTTT.

J is TRBJ1-1 and V is TRBV5-1; D remains unclear. The CDR3 consists of 13 residues. The germline V gene has CDR1 SGHRS and CDR2 YFSETQ. The V and J ends lost 6 bases and 0 bases respectively, with 9 bases between them. The CDR3 protein is CASKPTLNTEAFF. The CDR3 nucleotides are TGCGCCAGCAAACCTACTTTGAACACTGAAGCTTTCTTT. Combining the CDR3 with reference TRBV5-1 and TRBJ1-1 gives the whole variable domain KAGVTQTPRYLIKTRGQQVTLSCSPISGHRSVSWYQQTPGQGLQFLFEYFSETQRNKGNFPGRFSGRQFSNSRSEMNVSTLELGDSALYLCASKPTLNTEAFFGQGTRLTVV.

The rearrangement links TRBV19 to TRBJ1-5, with D uncertain. In germline, CDR1 is LNHDA, CDR2 SQIVND (reference sequence). Trimming shortened V by 3 bases and J by 4 bases, and 7 bases separated the two germline ends. The length of the CDR3 is 13 residues. The CDR3 bases are TGTGCCAGTAGTATCCGACTAAATCAGCCCCAGCATTTT. It specifies CASSIRLNQPQHF.

The chain links TRBV5-1 to TRBJ1-1, with D possibly TRBD1 on 5 matching bases. Trimming removed 3 bases from V and 0 bases from J, with 15 bases in between. Germline loops: CDR1 SGHRS, CDR2 YFSETQ. The CDR3 contains 16 residues. CDR3 DNA: TGCGCCAGCAGCTGGGGCGGGGCACGGATGAACACTGAAGCTTTCTTT. Translation gives CASSWGGARMNTEAFF.

The V and J genes are TRBV11-1 and TRBJ1-1, with 7 bases fitting TRBD1. The CDR3 totals 15 residues. CDR1 and CDR2 (germline): SGHAT, FQDESV (reference sequence). V shed 3 bases, J shed 0 bases, and the junction held 4 bases outside the gene matches. CDR3 DNA: TGTGCCAGCAGCTTCTCGACAGGGATGAACACTGAAGCTTTCTTT. This sequence encodes CASSFSTGMNTEAFF.

The V call is TRBV28, the J call TRBJ2-7, with TRBD1 as a possible D gene (6 bases). This CDR3 region has 14 residues. Germline CDR1 and CDR2: MDHEN and SYDVKM. V was pared by 3 bases and J by 4 bases, with 13 bases between. CDR3 sequence: CASSFQGRGYEQYF. The CDR3 bases are TGTGCCAGCAGTTTTCAAGGTAGGGGGTACGAGCAGTACTTC. Looking up the rest from reference TRBV28 and TRBJ2-7 gives the full variable domain: DVKVTQSSRYLVKRTGEKVFLECVQDMDHENMFWYRQDPGLGLRLIYFSYDVKMKEKGDIPEGYSVSREKKERFSLILESASTNQTSMYLCASSFQGRGYEQYFGPGTRLTVT.

V usage is TRBV27 and J usage is TRBJ1-5, with 7 bases that match TRBD1. The CDR3 has 14 amino acids. Per germline, CDR1 MNHEY and CDR2 SMNVEV (reference sequence). The ends lost 6 bases at V and 7 bases at J; junction bases unmatched: 9. The CDR3 DNA is TGTGCCAGCAGAGCAGGGGGAAGGAGCCAGCCCCAGCATTTT. Protein product: CASRAGGRSQPQHF.

This rearrangement joins TRBV7-2 to TRBJ1-5; D might be TRBD1 (6 bases). Between the trimmed V and J ends, which lost 5 bases and 2 bases, there was a span of 13 bases. The CDR3 runs to 15 residues. Looked up from germline, CDR1 is SGHTA and CDR2 is FQGNSA. The CDR3 here is CASSPGARGNQPQHF. The CDR3 nucleotides are TGTGCCAGCAGCCCAGGGGCACGGGGCAATCAGCCCCAGCATTTT.

The table lists this clone with a count of one. The rearrangement joins TRBV30 to TRBJ1-5; TRBD1 agrees at 9 bases. CDR1 and CDR2 (germline): GTSNPN, SVGIG (reference sequence). The CDR3 has 15 residues. J was trimmed by 4 bases and V by 2 bases; bases with no gene match: 6. The CDR3 DNA is TGTGCCTGGAGTCCGGGACAGGGCACAAATCAGCCCCAGCATTTT. Encoded protein: CAWSPGQGTNQPQHF. Using reference TRBV30 and TRBJ1-5 for the parts outside the CDR3, the full variable domain is SQTIHQWPATLVQPVGSPLSLECTVEGTSNPNLYWYRQAAGRGLQLLFYSVGIGQISSEVPQNLSASRPQDRQFILSSKKLLLSDSGFYLCAWSPGQGTNQPQHFGDGTRLSIL.

This chain uses TRBV7-2 with TRBJ1-1; D might be TRBD1 (5 bases). Trimming took 1 base from V and 6 from J, leaving 12 bases between them. This CDR3 is built from 14 residues. Germline CDR1 and CDR2: SGHTA and FQGNSA. This CDR3 reads CASSLGGAIAEAFF. The DNA for the CDR3 is TGTGCCAGCAGCTTAGGGGGCGCCATCGCTGAAGCTTTCTTT.

The chain couples TRBV28 to TRBJ2-7, with 12 bases aligning to TRBD2. CDR1 and CDR2 (germline): MDHEN, SYDVKM. V shed 5 bases, J shed 0 bases, and the junction held 8 bases outside the gene matches. CDR3 length: 17 residues. The CDR3 region is CASSPIASGRGSYEQYF. CDR3 in DNA: TGTGCCAGCAGTCCAATCGCTAGCGGGAGGGGCTCCTACGAGCAGTACTTC.

The chain combines TRBV28 with TRBJ2-6; no reliable D call. With 4 bases removed from V and 0 bases from J, the gap between germline ends came to 7 bases. Looked up from germline, CDR1 is MDHEN and CDR2 is SYDVKM. The CDR3 contains 15 residues. CDR3 loop: CASSSVGSGANVLTF. The CDR3 DNA follows: TGTGCCAGCAGTTCCGTCGGCTCTGGGGCCAACGTCCTGACTTTC.

This clone was found once. This sequence joins TRBV28 and TRBJ1-6; TRBD1 matches at 8 bases. The CDR3 spans 16 residues. Germline-derived CDR1 and CDR2 are MDHEN and SYDVKM. Germline trimming cut 4 bases from V and 3 bases from J; bases unmatched to any gene: 5. CDR3 bases: TGTGCCAGCAGTTCTTCCACAGGGGGCTATAATTCACCCCTCCACTTT. As protein: CASSSSTGGYNSPLHF.

This clone was detected once. The chain links TRBV28 to TRBJ1-2; weak D call: TRBD1 (5 bases). Trimming pared 6 bases from V and 3 bases from J, leaving 11 bases between. The CDR3 length is 13 residues. Germline loops: CDR1 MDHEN, CDR2 SYDVKM. This CDR3 is CASSWGGDYGYTF. The DNA of the CDR3 is TGTGCCAGCAGCTGGGGGGGTGACTATGGCTACACCTTC.